A single sample gave rise to the 26 T cell receptor beta chains below, sequenced in a study of cytomegalovirus exposure and HLA in healthy donors. With 60 Vbeta and 13 Jbeta primers, the PCR was carried out. Profiled with immunoSEQ multiplex PCR; TCRdb holds only in-frame clones, not every one. The data hold some 140,000 clones, with around 82% observed a single time. The sequencing input was PBMCs. These receptors all come from a man aged 50 to 60 in good health and CMV-seronegative.

The chain links TRBV6-5 to TRBJ2-7; D is possibly TRBD2 (6 bases). CDR1 and CDR2 (germline): MNHEY, SVGAGI. With 4 bases removed from V and 3 bases from J, the gap between germline ends came to 16 bases. The CDR3 runs 15 residues. CDR3 protein: CASSLSPGLRYEQYF. The CDR3 bases are TGTGCCAGCAGTTTAAGCCCCGGACTACGCTACGAGCAGTACTTC.

J is TRBJ2-7 and V is TRBV14; 9 bases are shared with TRBD2. Per germline, CDR1 SGHDN and CDR2 FVKESK. The CDR3 totals 13 residues. Trimming cost V 4 bases and J 3 bases; bases outside gene matches: 1. The CDR3 protein is CASSPSGVYEQYF. The CDR3 region has the DNA TGTGCCAGCAGCCCTAGCGGGGTCTACGAGCAGTACTTC.

This clone was found once. The gene calls are TRBV13 and TRBJ2-3; 8 nucleotides agree with TRBD2. The CDR3 is 17 amino acids. In germline, CDR1 is PRHDT, CDR2 FYEKMQ (reference sequence). The V and J ends lost 0 bases and 1 base, in that order; junction bases with no gene match: 6. The CDR3 DNA follows: TGTGCCAGCAGCTTAGGCGTACTAGCGGCACGCACAGATACGCAGTATTTT. Its translation: CASSLGVLAARTDTQYF.

The chain links TRBV10-3 to TRBJ2-3; TRBD2 agrees at 10 bases. Unmatched junction bases numbered 20, after V lost 9 bases and J lost 2 bases. The CDR3 is made up of 19 amino acids. Germline values: CDR1 ENHRY, CDR2 SYGVKD. The chain's CDR3 is CAIAKSSGSGSPTTDTQYF. CDR3 in DNA: TGTGCCATTGCTAAGTCTAGCGGGAGCGGGTCCCCCACCACAGATACGCAGTATTTT.

The chain is built from TRBV29-1 and TRBJ2-7; TRBD2 is a possible D gene (6 bases). Germline V gene data show CDR1 as SQVTM and CDR2 as ANQGSEA. CDR3 length: 15 amino acids. V was trimmed by 3 bases and J by 5 bases, leaving 20 bases between them. The CDR3 is CSVDGLSGAGNEQYF. The CDR3 nucleotides are TGCAGCGTTGATGGTCTCTCGGGAGCTGGTAACGAGCAGTACTTC.

J is TRBJ1-2 and V is TRBV29-1; 9 bases map to TRBD1. V lost 6 bases and J lost 3; bases outside the gene matches: 5. The germline V gene has CDR1 SQVTM and CDR2 ANQGSEA. This CDR3 is 13 amino acids long. The CDR3 is CSVGTGKDYGYTF. The CDR3 DNA is TGCAGCGTCGGGACAGGGAAGGACTATGGCTACACCTTC.

The V and J genes are TRBV9 and TRBJ2-7; 7 bases fit TRBD2. Looked up from germline, CDR1 is SGDLS and CDR2 is YYNGEE. Trimming removed 4 bases from V and 3 bases from J; junction bases left unmatched: 10. This CDR3 spans 15 amino acids. The CDR3 reads CASSRSPAGHYEQYF. The CDR3 DNA reads TGTGCCAGCAGCCGTAGCCCAGCGGGGCACTACGAGCAGTACTTC. The full variable domain, completed using reference TRBV9 and TRBJ2-7, is DSGVTQTPKHLITATGQRVTLRCSPRSGDLSVYWYQQSLDQGLQFLIQYYNGEERAKGNILERFSAQQFPDLHSELNLSSLELGDSALYFCASSRSPAGHYEQYFGPGTRLTVT.

The gene calls are TRBV15 and TRBJ2-5; TRBD2 might be the D (5 bases). The CDR3 extends over 15 amino acids. Germline V gives CDR1 LNHNV, CDR2 YYDKDF (reference sequence). Deletions cut 5 bases from V and 1 base from J, with 14 bases between. CDR3 loop: CATSSSDRGQETQYF. For the CDR3, the DNA is TGTGCCACCAGCTCGTCGGACCGGGGCCAAGAGACCCAGTACTTC. Based on the CDR3 plus reference TRBV15 and TRBJ2-5, the full variable domain is DAMVIQNPRYQVTQFGKPVTLSCSQTLNHNVMYWYQQKSSQAPKLLFHYYDKDFNNEADTPDNFQSRRPNTSFCFLDIRSPGLGDTAMYLCATSSSDRGQETQYFGPGTRLLVL.

The chain recombines TRBV6-1 with TRBJ2-7; 9 nucleotides line up with TRBD2. The V and J ends lost 3 bases and 3 bases, in that order; junction bases with no gene match: 6. The CDR3 runs 15 residues. Germline values: CDR1 MNHNS, CDR2 SASEGT. The CDR3, as DNA: TGTGCCAGCAGTGACGTTCAAGCGGGAGGCTACGAGCAGTACTTC. Its translation is CASSDVQAGGYEQYF.

This chain joins TRBV9 and TRBJ2-5; D is ambiguous. V shed 4 bases and J shed 5 bases, with 15 bases lying between them. The germline gives CDR1 SGDLS, CDR2 YYNGEE. This CDR3 has 14 residues. This chain's CDR3 is CASSPQALVETQYF. The DNA of the CDR3 is TGTGCCAGCAGCCCCCAGGCCCTTGTGGAGACCCAGTACTTC.

This clone was recorded once. This chain uses TRBV5-1 with TRBJ2-1; the match to TRBD2 covers 14 bases. Germline-derived CDR1 and CDR2 are SGHRS and YFSETQ. The CDR3 has 15 amino acids. Germline trimming cut 6 bases from V and 9 bases from J; bases unmatched to any gene: 8. The CDR3 here is CASTPGLAGAGEQFF. The CDR3 DNA follows: TGCGCCAGCACCCCGGGACTAGCGGGAGCGGGTGAGCAGTTCTTC.

V gene TRBV28 combines with J gene TRBJ1-5; 7 bases agree with TRBD1. V lost 2 bases, J lost 1 base, and 2 bases stayed unmatched. This CDR3 has 15 amino acids. CDR1 and CDR2 (germline): MDHEN, SYDVKM. The CDR3 loop reads CASSLGTVSNQPQHF. The DNA of the CDR3 is TGTGCCAGCAGTTTAGGGACAGTAAGCAATCAGCCCCAGCATTTT.

The V call is TRBV9, the J call TRBJ2-5; no clear D gene. Trimming took off 0 bases at V and 5 bases at J, with 11 bases between the two ends. The CDR3 is made up of 14 amino acids. The germline CDR1 and CDR2 sequences are SGDLS and YYNGEE. This chain's CDR3 is CASSVAMSVETQYF. The CDR3 DNA follows: TGTGCCAGCAGCGTAGCTATGTCGGTCGAGACCCAGTACTTC.

This clone was seen once. V usage is TRBV6-6 and J usage is TRBJ1-1; possible D gene TRBD1, 6 bases. The V end lost 0 bases, the J end lost 0 bases, and 11 bases lay between the germline ends. The germline V gene encodes CDR1 MNHNY and CDR2 SVGAGI (reference sequence). This CDR3 is 16 amino acids long. This chain's CDR3 is CASSYSQDSLNTEAFF. DNA of the CDR3: TGTGCCAGCAGTTACTCGCAGGACAGTTTGAACACTGAAGCTTTCTTT.

The chain carries TRBV6-1 and TRBJ2-2, with 7 bases that match TRBD1. Germline values: CDR1 MNHNS, CDR2 SASEGT. The CDR3 is 15 amino acids. V was clipped by 5 bases and J by 6 bases; unmatched bases: 9. The chain's CDR3 is CASSPTGAPAGELFF. DNA for the CDR3: TGTGCCAGCAGTCCTACAGGGGCCCCGGCCGGGGAGCTGTTTTTT.

The chain has TRBV6-1 and TRBJ1-1; 7 nucleotides align to TRBD1. CDR3 length equals 15 residues. Germline V gene lookup returns CDR1 MNHNS and CDR2 SASEGT. With V trimmed by 7 bases and J by 3 bases, 11 bases remained unmatched. Written as DNA, the CDR3 is TGTGCCAGCAACCCGGGGACAGCTCAGGACACTGAAGCTTTCTTT. It specifies CASNPGTAQDTEAFF.

This clone has only one observation. V is TRBV6-5 and J is TRBJ2-7, with TRBD1 as a possible D gene (6 bases). CDR3 size: 14 residues. V was shortened by 2 bases and J by 1 base, with 9 bases between the two germline ends. Per the germline V gene, CDR1 is MNHEY and CDR2 is SVGAGI. The DNA of the CDR3 is TGTGCCAGCAGTTACCCTCAGGGGTCCTACGAGCAGTACTTC. It specifies CASSYPQGSYEQYF.

The chain combines TRBV7-9 with TRBJ2-7, with D hard to call. CDR3 length equals 14 residues. The ends were cut back, 0 bases at V and 2 bases at J, with 8 bases in the middle. Germline V lookup: CDR1 SEHNR, CDR2 FQNEAQ (reference sequence). The CDR3 loop reads CASSLAGRTYEQYF. CDR3 in DNA: TGTGCCAGCAGCTTAGCGGGCAGGACCTACGAGCAGTACTTC.

This rearrangement joins TRBV29-1 to TRBJ2-2; tentatively, D is TRBD1 (7 bases). The CDR3 is made up of 15 amino acids. Trimming stripped 1 base from V and 1 base from J, with 10 bases between. The V gene's germline CDR1 is SQVTM and CDR2 ANQGSEA. The CDR3 sequence: CSVEVRDRNTGELFF. The CDR3 nucleotides read TGCAGCGTTGAAGTGCGGGACAGGAACACCGGGGAGCTGTTTTTT.

V is TRBV10-3 and J is TRBJ1-5, with TRBD1 matching over 7 bases. This CDR3 region has 15 residues. With V trimmed by 2 bases and J by 3 bases, 4 bases remained unmatched. Germline CDR1 is ENHRY and CDR2 is SYGVKD. The CDR3 protein is CAISELGTANQPQHF. The CDR3 DNA reads as TGTGCCATCAGTGAGCTCGGGACAGCCAATCAGCCCCAGCATTTT.

CDR3 region: CASSLEGAGWSDTQYF. CDR3 DNA: TGTGCCAGCAGCTTGGAGGGAGCGGGATGGTCAGATACGCAGTATTTT. The chain has TRBV5-4 and TRBJ2-3, with TRBD2 matching over 7 bases. Germline V gene sequence: CDR1 SGHNT, CDR2 YYREEE (reference sequence). Trimming at V came to 0 bases and at J to 4 bases, leaving 8 bases not matched to a gene. There are 16 residues in the CDR3.

As for this clone: The sample carries other DNA sequences with the same CDR3. The V gene is TRBV18, the J gene TRBJ2-1; D gene uncertain. Germline V gene sequence: CDR1 KGHSH, CDR2 LQKENI. The CDR3 runs 13 residues. V shed 6 bases and J shed 7 bases, with 13 bases lying between them. In DNA form, the CDR3 reads TGTGCCAGCTCGCTCGGTACGAGTAATGAGCAGTTCTTC. Encoded protein: CASSLGTSNEQFF.

The gene calls are TRBV28 and TRBJ1-2; 8 nucleotides match TRBD1. From germline, CDR1 is MDHEN and CDR2 SYDVKM. J gave up 4 bases and V 5 bases, and 6 bases lay outside the gene matches. This CDR3 is built from 14 residues. CDR3 in amino acids: CASSQGTGLYGYTF. As DNA, the CDR3 is TGTGCCAGCAGTCAAGGGACAGGACTCTATGGCTACACCTTC.

The chain recombines TRBV18 with TRBJ2-5; 16 positions agree with TRBD2. V was clipped by 5 bases and J by 5 bases; unmatched bases: 14. The CDR3 length is 19 residues. Per germline, CDR1 KGHSH and CDR2 LQKENI. The CDR3, as DNA: TGTGCCAGCTCATCAGGGACTAGCGGGAGGGCTCTACCAAAGGAGACCCAGTACTTC. It specifies CASSSGTSGRALPKETQYF.

The V and J genes are TRBV7-8 and TRBJ2-1; the D is unclear. Germline loops: CDR1 SGHVS, CDR2 FQNEAQ. CDR3 length equals 14 residues. Trimming left V 1 base short and J 5 bases short, with 9 bases between. The CDR3 nucleotides are TGTGCCAGCAGCTTAGGACTCCGTGACAATGAGCAGTTCTTC. Translating it yields CASSLGLRDNEQFF.

V gene TRBV4-3 combines with J gene TRBJ2-5, with TRBD2 matching 13 bases. The tail of the sequence fits TRBJ2-7 better, so the J call may be wrong. CDR1 LGHNA and CDR2 YSLEER come from the germline V gene. The CDR3 spans 17 residues. DNA for the CDR3: TGCGCCAGCAGCCAAGATACGACTAGCGGGAGGTTTGGCGAGCAGTACTTC. Its translation: CASSQDTTSGRFGEQYF.